This is a list of T cell receptor beta chains from one sample in a study of T cells in Graves' hyperthyroidism and ophthalmopathy. TCRdb re-called the multiplex PCR reads with MiXCR, one entry per CDR3 protein. The repertoire consists of about 350,000 distinct CDR3 sequences, with 15% to 20% occurring once and the leading ten covering around a third. The sequenced sample consisted of blood. These receptors all stem from a woman aged 30 to 39 with Graves' hyperthyroidism that later progressed to Graves' ophthalmopathy. CDR3s include the opening cysteine and the closing phenylalanine or tryptophan. Fields, in order: CDR3 DNA, CDR3 protein, V gene, J gene, clone size, D gene. The D gene is left open where the match is weak. The size entry is marked missing in some rows and otherwise reads once, few, many or a size class.

TGTGCCAGCAGCTTAGAGTTGGGGGTCTCTGGGGCCAACGTCCTGACTTTC	CASSLELGVSGANVLTF	TRBV11-2	TRBJ2-6	-	-
TGCAGTGCTAGAGATCGGAGACAGGGGAACTATGGCTACACCTTC	CSARDRRQGNYGYTF	TRBV20-1	TRBJ1-2	many	TRBD1
TGTGCCAGCAGTTTAGCAGGAAATGAAAAACTGTTTTTT	CASSLAGNEKLFF	TRBV12-3/TRBV12-4	TRBJ1-4	many	-
TGTGCCAGCAGTTTGGGACAGGGGGTACACTACGAGCAGTACTTC	CASSLGQGVHYEQYF	TRBV27	TRBJ2-7	many	TRBD1
TGTGCCTGCAGCTCCTGGGCCAGGGAGTCACCCCTCCACTTT	CACSSWARESPLHF	TRBV11-2	TRBJ1-6	few	-
TGCAGCGTTGCTGTTCTGGTCCAGACCCAGTACTTC	CSVAVLVQTQYF	TRBV29-1	TRBJ2-5	many	-
TGTGCCAGCAGCTTGGGCGGCGGTAGCTCCGAGCAGTACTTC	CASSLGGGSSEQYF	TRBV5-6	TRBJ2-7	-	-
TGTGCCAGCAGCTTAGGGACAGACTCTACGACGCAGTACTTC	CASSLGTDSTTQYF	TRBV11-2	TRBJ2-7	many	-
TGTGCCAGCAGCTTAGGGATGACTGAAGCTTTCTTT	CASSLGMTEAFF	TRBV11-2	TRBJ1-1	many	-
TGTGCCAGTAACGCCCTGGACAGCAGAAATGAAAAACTGTTTTTT	CASNALDSRNEKLFF	TRBV19	TRBJ1-4	many	-
TGCGCCAGCAGCTTAGAGCCCACCGGGGAGCTGTTTTTT	CASSLEPTGELFF	TRBV5-1	TRBJ2-2	many	-
TGTGCCAGCAGTTACTCTGCAGGGCACCTGTTTAACTATGGCTACACCTTC	CASSYSAGHLFNYGYTF	TRBV6-5	TRBJ1-2	few	-
TGCGCCAGCAGCTTGGGGTTGGACCCTAGAGTAGATACGCAGTATTTT	CASSLGLDPRVDTQYF	TRBV5-1	TRBJ2-3	many	-
TGCGCCAGCAGCTTATCCGGGACAGAGAACACTGAAGCTTTCTTT	CASSLSGTENTEAFF	TRBV5-1	TRBJ1-1	many	TRBD1